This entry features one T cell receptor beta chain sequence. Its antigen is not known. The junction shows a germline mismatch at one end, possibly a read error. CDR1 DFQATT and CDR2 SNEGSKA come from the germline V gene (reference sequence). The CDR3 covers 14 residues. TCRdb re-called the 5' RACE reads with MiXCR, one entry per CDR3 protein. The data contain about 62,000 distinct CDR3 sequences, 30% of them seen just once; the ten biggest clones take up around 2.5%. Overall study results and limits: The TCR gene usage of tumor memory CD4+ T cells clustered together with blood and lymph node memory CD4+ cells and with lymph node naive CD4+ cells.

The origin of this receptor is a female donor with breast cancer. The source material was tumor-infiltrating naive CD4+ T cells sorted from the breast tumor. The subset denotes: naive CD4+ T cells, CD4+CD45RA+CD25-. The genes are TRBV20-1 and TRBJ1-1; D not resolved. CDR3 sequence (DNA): TGCAGTGCTAGTGAGATAGGGTGGAACACTGAAGCTCTCTTT. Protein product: CSASEIGWNTEALF.